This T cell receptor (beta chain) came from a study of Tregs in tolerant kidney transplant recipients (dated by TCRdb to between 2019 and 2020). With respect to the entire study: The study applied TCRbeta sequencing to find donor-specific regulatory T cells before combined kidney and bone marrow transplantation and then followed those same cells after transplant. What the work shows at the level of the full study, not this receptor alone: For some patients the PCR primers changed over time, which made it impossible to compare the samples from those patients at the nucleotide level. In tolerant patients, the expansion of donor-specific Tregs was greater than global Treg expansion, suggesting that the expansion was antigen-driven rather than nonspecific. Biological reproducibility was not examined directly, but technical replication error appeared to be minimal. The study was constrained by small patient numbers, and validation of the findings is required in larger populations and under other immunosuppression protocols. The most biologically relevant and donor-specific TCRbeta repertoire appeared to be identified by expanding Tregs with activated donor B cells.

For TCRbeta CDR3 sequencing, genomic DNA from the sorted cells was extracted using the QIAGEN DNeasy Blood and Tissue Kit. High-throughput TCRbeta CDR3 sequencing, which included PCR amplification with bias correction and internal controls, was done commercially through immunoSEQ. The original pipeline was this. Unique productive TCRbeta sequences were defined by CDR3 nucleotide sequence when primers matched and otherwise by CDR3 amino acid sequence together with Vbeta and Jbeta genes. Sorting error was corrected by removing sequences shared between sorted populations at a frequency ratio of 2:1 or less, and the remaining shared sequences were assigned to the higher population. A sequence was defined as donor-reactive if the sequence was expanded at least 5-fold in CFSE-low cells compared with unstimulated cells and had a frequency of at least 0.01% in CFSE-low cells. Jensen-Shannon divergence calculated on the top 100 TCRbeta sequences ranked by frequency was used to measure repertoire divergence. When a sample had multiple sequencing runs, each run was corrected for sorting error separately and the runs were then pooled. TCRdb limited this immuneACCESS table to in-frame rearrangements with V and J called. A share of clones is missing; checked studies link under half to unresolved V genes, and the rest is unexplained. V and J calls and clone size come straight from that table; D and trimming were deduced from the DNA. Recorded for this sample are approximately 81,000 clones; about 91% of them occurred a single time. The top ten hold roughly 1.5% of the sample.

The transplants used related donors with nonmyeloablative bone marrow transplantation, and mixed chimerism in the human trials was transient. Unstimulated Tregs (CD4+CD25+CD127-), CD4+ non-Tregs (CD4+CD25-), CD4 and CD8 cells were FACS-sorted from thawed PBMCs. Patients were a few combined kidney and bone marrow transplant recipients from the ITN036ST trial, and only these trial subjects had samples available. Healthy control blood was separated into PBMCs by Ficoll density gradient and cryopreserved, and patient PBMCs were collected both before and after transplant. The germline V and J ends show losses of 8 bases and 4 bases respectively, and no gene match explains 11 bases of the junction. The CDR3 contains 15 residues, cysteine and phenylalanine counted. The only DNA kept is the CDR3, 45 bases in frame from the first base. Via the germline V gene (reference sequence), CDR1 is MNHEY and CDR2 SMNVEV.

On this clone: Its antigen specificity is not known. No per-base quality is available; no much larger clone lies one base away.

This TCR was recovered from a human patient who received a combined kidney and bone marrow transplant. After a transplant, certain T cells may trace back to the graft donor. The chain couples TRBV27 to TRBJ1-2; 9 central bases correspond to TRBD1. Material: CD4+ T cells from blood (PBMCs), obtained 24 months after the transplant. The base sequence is TGTGCCAGCCTACAAATGACAGGGGGAACCTATGGCTACACCTTC. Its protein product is CASLQMTGGTYGYTF.